This T cell receptor beta chain was observed in a study of T cells after yellow fever vaccination. This clonotype has a count of ten or more. Its antigen is still unknown. Via MiXCR, TCRdb re-called the 5' RACE reads, giving one row per CDR3 protein. The sample contains about 230,000 distinct CDR3 sequences, roughly 6.2% of which appear only once. CDR1 and CDR2 (germline): MNHEY, SMNVEV (reference sequence). CDR3 size: 13 residues. V was shortened by 6 bases and J by 2 bases, with 11 bases between the two germline ends. Study-wide results and caveats: Clonotypes appearing in both CD4 and CD8 compartments existed, and their share was small. From the bulk population, abundant clonotypes could contaminate and appear within FACS-sorted repertoires.

Sequencing used CD4+ T cells sorted from PBMCs, obtained on the day of the yellow fever booster vaccination. This chain uses TRBV27 with TRBJ2-7, with D possibly matching TRBD2 (6 bases). This sequence originates from a man younger than 45 who received the YFV17D yellow fever vaccine. CDR3 protein: CASRAGGAYEQYF. CDR3 sequence (DNA): TGTGCCAGCAGGGCCGGGGGAGCCTACGAGCAGTACTTC.